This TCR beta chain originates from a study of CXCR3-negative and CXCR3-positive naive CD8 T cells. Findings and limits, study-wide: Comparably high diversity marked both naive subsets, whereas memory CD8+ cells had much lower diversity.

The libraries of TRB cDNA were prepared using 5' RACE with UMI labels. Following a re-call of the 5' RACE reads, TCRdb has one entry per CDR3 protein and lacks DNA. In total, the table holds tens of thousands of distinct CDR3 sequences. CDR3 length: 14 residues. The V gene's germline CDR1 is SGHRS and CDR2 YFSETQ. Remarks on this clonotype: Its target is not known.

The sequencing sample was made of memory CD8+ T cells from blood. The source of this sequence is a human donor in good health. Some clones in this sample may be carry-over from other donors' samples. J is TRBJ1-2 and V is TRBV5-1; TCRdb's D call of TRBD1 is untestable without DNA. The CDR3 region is CASSYQGGADGYTF.